A selection of T cell receptor beta chains follows, all from one sample in a study of control samples from healthy donors and cancer patients. Some clones are missing from TCRdb's copy, which holds only in-frame ones; the method was immunoSEQ multiplex PCR. This repertoire shows tens of thousands of clones, about 92% found once; its top ten account for 1.5%. Sequences were obtained from blood. The receptors derive from a young woman in good health. The CDR3 runs from the conserved cysteine through the conserved F or W. D genes are given only for firm matches. Expanded clones get a size class; other rows say once, few or many, or leave the size out.

>NA|13|TRBV7-9|TRBJ2-7|NA
TGTGCCAGCAGCCCTCAGACAGACTACGAGCAGTACTTC
CASSPQTDYEQYF
>NA|14|TRBV19|TRBJ2-1|NA
TGTGCCAGTAAAGCGGCCCATTCCTACAATGAGCAGTTCTTC
CASKAAHSYNEQFF
>TRBD2|16|TRBV6-1|TRBJ2-7|NA
TGTGCCAGCAGTGAACCCGGTTTTAGCGGGAGATACGAGCAGTACTTC
CASSEPGFSGRYEQYF
>TRBD1|12|TRBV12-3/TRBV12-4|TRBJ1-1|NA
TGTGCCAGCAGTTTACAGGGGGCGAGCGCTTTCTTT
CASSLQGASAFF
>NA|14|TRBV27|TRBJ2-7|NA
TGTGCCAGCAGTTTACAAGGTATCTCCTACGAGCAGTACTTC
CASSLQGISYEQYF
>NA|11|TRBV24-1|TRBJ1-2|NA
TGTGCCACCCACGGTGGCTATGGCTACACCTTC
CATHGGYGYTF
>TRBD2|13|TRBV2|TRBJ2-5|NA
TGTGCCGGTCAAGGGACTAGTGGGGAGACCCAGTACTTC
CAGQGTSGETQYF
>NA|15|TRBV19|TRBJ1-5|NA
TGTGCCAGTAGTCTGGACAGTGGAAGCAATCAGCCCCAGCATTTT
CASSLDSGSNQPQHF
>TRBD1|14|TRBV27|TRBJ1-1|NA
TGTGCCAGCAGACCTTCAGGGGGGTACACTGAAGCTTTCTTT
CASRPSGGYTEAFF
>NA|14|TRBV7-8|TRBJ1-5|NA
TGTGCCAGCAGCTCCCAGCAGGGGCTTCAGCCCCAGCATTTT
CASSSQQGLQPQHF
>NA|14|TRBV18|TRBJ1-4|NA
TGTGCCAGCTCACAAACCGGGATTAATGAAAAACTGTTTTTT
CASSQTGINEKLFF
>TRBD1|12|TRBV24-1|TRBJ1-2|NA
TGTGCCACCAGCGTGGACAGGGTCTCCTACACCTTC
CATSVDRVSYTF
>NA|13|TRBV27|TRBJ1-2|NA
TGTGCCAGCAGTTTATCAAGCGTCTATGGCTACACCTTC
CASSLSSVYGYTF
>TRBD1|14|TRBV9|TRBJ2-1|NA
TGTGCCAGCAGCGCTGACAGGGGGCCAAGTAGAAAGTTCTTC
CASSADRGPSRKFF
>TRBD1|15|TRBV6-6|TRBJ1-1|NA
TGTGCCAGCAGAGGTAGGACAGGGGGGGACACTGAAGCTTTCTTT
CASRGRTGGDTEAFF
>TRBD1|14|TRBV2|TRBJ2-1|NA
TGTGCCAGCAGTGAATGGACAGGGTCCAATGAGCAGTTCTTC
CASSEWTGSNEQFF
>NA|12|TRBV6-1|TRBJ1-2|NA
TGTGCCAGCAGTGACAGGAGCTATGGCTACACCTTC
CASSDRSYGYTF
>NA|12|TRBV7-9|TRBJ1-5|once
TGTGCCAGCAGCTTAGGGGTTCAGCCCCAGCATTTT
CASSLGVQPQHF
>NA|17|TRBV18|TRBJ2-5|NA
TGTGCCAGCTCACCCACCCGAAGGGAGGAGTACCAAGAGACCCAGTACTTC
CASSPTRREEYQETQYF
>NA|13|TRBV19|TRBJ2-5|NA
TGTGCCAGTAGTTCCTGGACTGAGGAGACCCAGTACTTC
CASSSWTEETQYF
>NA|14|TRBV11-3|TRBJ1-1|NA
TGTGCCAGCAGCTTAGACTCGGGGAGCGCTGAAGCTTTCTTT
CASSLDSGSAEAFF
>TRBD2|16|TRBV5-1|TRBJ2-7|NA
TGCGCCAGCAGCTTGGGACCGACTAGCGGGGGCTACGAGCAGTACTTC
CASSLGPTSGGYEQYF
>TRBD1|14|TRBV19|TRBJ1-2|NA
TGTGCCAGCCGGGACAGGGGGCATGACTATGGCTACACCTTC
CASRDRGHDYGYTF
>NA|15|TRBV2|TRBJ1-2|NA
TGTGCCAGCACCGTCTCGGCTAAGACTTGGGGTGGCTACACCTTC
CASTVSAKTWGGYTF
>NA|11|TRBV18|TRBJ2-1|NA
TGTGCCAGCTCTCCGAGAGGTGAGCAGTTCTTC
CASSPRGEQFF
>NA|13|TRBV28|TRBJ1-1|NA
TGTGCCAGCAGTTTAAGCTGGTCGGCTGAAGCTTTCTTT
CASSLSWSAEAFF
>NA|15|TRBV23-1|TRBJ1-2|NA
TGCGCCAGCAGTCATCAGCCCGGGACAAGCTATGGCTACACCTTC
CASSHQPGTSYGYTF
>NA|13|TRBV5-1|TRBJ1-2|NA
TGCGCCAGCAGCTTGACAGATAACTATGGCTACACCTTC
CASSLTDNYGYTF
>NA|15|TRBV5-1|TRBJ2-5|NA
TGCGCCAGCAGCTTGGGCACTCCAGGGAGAGAGACCCAGTACTTC
CASSLGTPGRETQYF
>TRBD1|19|TRBV4-1|TRBJ1-5|NA
TGCGCCAGCAGCCCCCAAGGGACAGGGGGAGCTTATAGCAATCAGCCCCAGCATTTT
CASSPQGTGGAYSNQPQHF
>NA|13|TRBV5-5|TRBJ1-1|NA
TGTGCCAGCAGCCCCCCACGGAACACTGAAGCTTTCTTT
CASSPPRNTEAFF
>TRBD1|13|TRBV19|TRBJ1-1|NA
TGTGCCAGTAGTCCGGACAGGGAGACTGAAGCTTTCTTT
CASSPDRETEAFF
>NA|16|TRBV7-9|TRBJ1-4|few
TGTGCCAGCAGCTTAGGGGTCGGGGTTTTCTATGAAAAACTGTTTTTT
CASSLGVGVFYEKLFF
>NA|18|TRBV19|TRBJ1-5|NA
TGTGCCAGTAAACACAGGGAGGGCACCCCGGGCCCTAATCAGCCCCAGCATTTT
CASKHREGTPGPNQPQHF
>TRBD2|17|TRBV3-1/TRBV3-2|TRBJ2-3|NA
TGTGCCAGCAGCCAAGCGGGTAGCGGGGGGGCCTCAGATACGCAGTATTTT
CASSQAGSGGASDTQYF
>TRBD1|16|TRBV6-5|TRBJ2-7|NA
TGTGCCAGCAGTTACTCCCCGGGACAGGGGCCGACGGAGCAGTACTTC
CASSYSPGQGPTEQYF
>NA|15|TRBV6-1|TRBJ2-2|NA
TGTGCCAGCAGTGAACAGGGTACGAACACCGGGGAGCTGTTTTTT
CASSEQGTNTGELFF
>TRBD1|18|TRBV6-1|TRBJ1-5|NA
TGTGCCAGCAGTGGCCGGGACAGACTATACTCTAGCAATCAGCCCCAGCATTTT
CASSGRDRLYSSNQPQHF
>NA|13|TRBV5-4|TRBJ1-3|NA
TGTGCCAGCAGCTTCTATACTGGAAACACCATATATTTT
CASSFYTGNTIYF
>TRBD1|15|TRBV4-2|TRBJ1-3|NA
TGTGCCAGCAGCCAGGGGACAGGGTCTGGAAACACCATATATTTT
CASSQGTGSGNTIYF
>TRBD1|13|TRBV12-3/TRBV12-4|TRBJ1-1|NA
TGTGCCAGCAGTTCACAGGGGTGGACTGAAGCTTTCTTT
CASSSQGWTEAFF
>NA|14|TRBV7-9|TRBJ1-6|NA
TGTGCCAGCAGCTTACCGGGGGTAGGGTCACCCCTCCACTTT
CASSLPGVGSPLHF
>NA|14|TRBV10-1|TRBJ2-1|NA
TGCGCCAGCAGTGCCCGAGGGGCCTACAATGAGCAGTTCTTC
CASSARGAYNEQFF
>TRBD1|15|TRBV19|TRBJ1-2|NA
TGTGCCAGTAGTATGGGACAGGGGGTTCCGGATGGCTACACCTTC
CASSMGQGVPDGYTF